This TCR beta chain is drawn from a study of T cells after somatic rescue of genetic block. Some clones are missing from TCRdb's copy, which holds only in-frame ones; the method was immunoSEQ multiplex PCR. Among fewer than 15,000 clones listed, around 72% were seen once. CDR3 length: 15 residues. Trimming stripped 0 bases from V and 2 bases from J, with 10 bases between. Germline V gives CDR1 LNHNV, CDR2 YYDKDF (reference sequence). This TCR was recovered from a boy aged 5-17 years. The sample taken for sequencing was peripheral blood mononuclear cells (PBMCs). V is TRBV15 and J is TRBJ1-1; D call uncertain. The CDR3 region has the DNA TGTGCCACCAGCAGAGAGCCTACGGGTAACACTGAAGCTTTCTTT. Amino acids: CATSREPTGNTEAFF.